What follows are 12 T cell receptor beta chains derived from one specimen sequenced in a study of blood T cell repertoires in COVID-19 (dated by TCRdb to the early 2020s). The library was produced with the immunoSEQ multiplex PCR assay. TCRdb provides this immuneACCESS table in a form limited to in-frame rearrangements. Some clones are lacking; in checked studies, under half of them reflect an unresolved V gene, and why the rest are absent is not known. The sample table lists a few hundred thousand clones, around 92% of them with a count of one. The ten largest make up roughly a tenth of the sample. The sample comprised PBMCs or T cells enriched from blood (not recorded which). Source of these receptors: a woman aged 30 to 39 who had recovered from COVID-19.

The count of this clone is one. V is TRBV4-1 and J is TRBJ2-1; a possible D gene is TRBD1 (5 bases). V gave up 1 base and J gave up 1 base, with 20 bases separating them. The CDR3 length is 19 residues. Germline CDR1 is MGHRA and CDR2 is YSYEKL. For the CDR3, the DNA is TGCGCCAGCAGCCAAGCGAGACAGCAAACCGATGATTCCTACAATGAGCAGTTCTTC. Translation gives CASSQARQQTDDSYNEQFF.

The rearrangement uses TRBV19 and TRBJ1-6; no firm D call. Germline CDR1 LNHDA, CDR2 SQIVND (reference sequence). The V end was cut by 7 bases, the J end by 10 bases, with 11 bases between. This CDR3 is 12 amino acids long. The CDR3 is CASTRGRSPLHF. The CDR3 DNA is TGTGCCAGTACCCGAGGGCGGTCACCCCTCCACTTT.

This chain joins TRBV29-1 and TRBJ2-7; D gene uncertain. V lost 0 bases to trimming and J lost 6 bases, with 12 bases between them. Germline loops: CDR1 SQVTM, CDR2 ANQGSEA. This CDR3 has 13 residues. As DNA, the CDR3 is TGCAGCGTTGAAGATCGAACGGTTCTCGAGCAGTACTTC. This translates into CSVEDRTVLEQYF.

The chain combines TRBV4-1 with TRBJ2-2; TRBD2 aligns across 9 bases. CDR1 is MGHRA, CDR2 YSYEKL, per germline. The length of the CDR3 is 17 residues. Losses at the gene ends were 0 bases for V and 4 bases for J; bases not matched to a gene: 6. DNA of the CDR3: TGCGCCAGCAGCCAAGATCAAGGACTAGCGATCACCGGGGAGCTGTTTTTT. It is translated as CASSQDQGLAITGELFF.

This sequence joins TRBV11-3 and TRBJ2-1; possibly TRBD2 for D (6 bases). Trimming left V 3 bases short and J 1 base short, with 7 bases between. Germline V CDR1 and CDR2: SGHNT, YENEEA. The CDR3 contains 14 residues. CDR3 sequence (DNA): TGTGCCAGCAGCTTTAGCGGATCCTACAATGAGCAGTTCTTC. The encoded protein is CASSFSGSYNEQFF.

The V and J genes are TRBV6-5 and TRBJ2-7; possibly TRBD1 for D (6 bases). The length of the CDR3 is 16 residues. V lost 0 bases and J lost 4, with 16 bases in between. The germline V gene encodes CDR1 MNHEY and CDR2 SVGAGI. Here the CDR3 DNA reads TGTGCCAGCAGTTACTCGGGGGCGCTCGGACTTTACGAGCAGTACTTC. It specifies CASSYSGALGLYEQYF.

The chain recombines TRBV7-9 with TRBJ1-5, with D unresolved. Germline assignment: CDR1 SEHNR and CDR2 FQNEAQ (reference sequence). CDR3 size: 16 residues. Trimming shortened V by 1 base and J by 4 bases, and 14 bases separated the two germline ends. The CDR3 here is CASSLGPGFRNQPQHF. The CDR3 DNA reads as TGTGCCAGCAGCTTAGGGCCGGGGTTCAGGAATCAGCCCCAGCATTTT.

The V call is TRBV7-9, the J call TRBJ2-7; the D gene is possibly TRBD2 (5 bases). Germline assignment: CDR1 SEHNR and CDR2 FQNEAQ (reference sequence). The CDR3 is made up of 15 amino acids. V was trimmed by 6 bases and J by 0 bases, leaving 15 bases between them. CDR3 sequence reads: CASSTQSGNSYEQYF. As DNA, the CDR3 is TGTGCCAGCAGTACTCAGAGCGGTAACTCCTACGAGCAGTACTTC.

The V and J genes are TRBV27 and TRBJ2-1, with 7 bases fitting TRBD2. Germline CDR1 reads MNHEY; CDR2 reads SMNVEV (reference sequence). The ends lost 3 bases at V and 7 bases at J; junction bases unmatched: 6. The CDR3 is 14 residues long. In nucleotides, the CDR3 is TGTGCCAGCAGTTTTTATCATAGCGGGAATGAGCAGTTCTTC. It translates to CASSFYHSGNEQFF.

The CDR3 sequence is CASTEGQNSNQPQHF. CDR3 bases: TGTGCCAGTACCGAAGGACAGAATAGCAATCAGCCCCAGCATTTT. This sequence joins TRBV19 and TRBJ1-5; perhaps TRBD1 as D (6 bases). Germline V gives CDR1 LNHDA, CDR2 SQIVND (reference sequence). This CDR3 has 15 amino acids. Trimming stripped 7 bases from V and 0 bases from J, with 13 bases between.

The chain uses TRBV12-3 or TRBV12-4 and TRBJ1-1; D is ambiguous. V was pared by 2 bases and J by 1 base, with 5 bases between. The CDR3 sequence is 13 residues long. The CDR3 DNA reads as TGTGCCAGCAGTTTATTGGCGAACACTGAAGCTTTCTTT. The encoded protein is CASSLLANTEAFF.

This sequence joins TRBV5-8 and TRBJ2-1, with 12 nucleotides matching TRBD2. Germline-derived CDR1 and CDR2 are SGHTS and YDEGEE. V was clipped by 5 bases and J by 9 bases; unmatched bases: 12. This CDR3 is 16 amino acids long. The DNA for the CDR3 is TGTGCCAGCAGGACCGGACTAGCGGGAAACCTGGGTGAGCAGTTCTTC. It translates to CASRTGLAGNLGEQFF. Combining the CDR3 with reference TRBV5-8 and TRBJ2-1 gives the whole variable domain EAGVTQSPTHLIKTRGQQATLRCSPISGHTSVYWYQQALGLGLQFLLWYDEGEERNRGNFPPRFSGRQFPNYSSELNVNALELEDSALYLCASRTGLAGNLGEQFFGPGTRLTVL.